The sequence of this TCR beta chain was determined in a study of OX40 agonist ivuxolimab in advanced cancers. This clone was recorded a few times. Using immunoSEQ multiplex PCR, the repertoire was profiled, and TCRdb retains in-frame clones only, with some absent. The table shows roughly 30,000 clones, with 74% occurring only once. The ends were cut back, 1 base at V and 7 bases at J, with 8 bases in the middle. The CDR3 length is 13 residues. CDR1 GTSNPN and CDR2 SVGIG come from the germline V gene (reference sequence). The sequence was obtained from an adult with an advanced solid tumor such as melanoma, head and neck, liver or kidney cancer. The V and J genes are TRBV30 and TRBJ1-6; D may be TRBD1 (5 bases). The material was CD4+ or CD8+ T cells sorted from blood, obtained in a trial of the OX40 agonist ivuxolimab. The CDR3 loop is CAWSGGTNSPLHF. CDR3 DNA: TGTGCCTGGAGTGGAGGGACCAATTCACCCCTCCACTTT.